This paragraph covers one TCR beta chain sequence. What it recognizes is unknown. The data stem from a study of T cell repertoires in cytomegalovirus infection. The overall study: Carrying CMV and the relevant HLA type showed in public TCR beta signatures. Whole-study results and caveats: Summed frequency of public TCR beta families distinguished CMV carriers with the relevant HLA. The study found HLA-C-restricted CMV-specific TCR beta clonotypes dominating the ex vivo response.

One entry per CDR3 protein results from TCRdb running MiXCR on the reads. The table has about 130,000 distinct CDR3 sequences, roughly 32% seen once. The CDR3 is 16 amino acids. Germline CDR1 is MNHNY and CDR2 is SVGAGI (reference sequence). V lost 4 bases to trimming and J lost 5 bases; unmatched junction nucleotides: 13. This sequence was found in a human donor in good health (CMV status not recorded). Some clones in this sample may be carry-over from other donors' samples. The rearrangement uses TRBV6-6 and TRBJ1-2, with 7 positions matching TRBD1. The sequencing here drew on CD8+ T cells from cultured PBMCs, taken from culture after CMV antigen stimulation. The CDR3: CASSLSETGHHYGYTF. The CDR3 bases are TGTGCCAGCAGTTTATCTGAGACAGGGCACCATTATGGCTACACCTTC.